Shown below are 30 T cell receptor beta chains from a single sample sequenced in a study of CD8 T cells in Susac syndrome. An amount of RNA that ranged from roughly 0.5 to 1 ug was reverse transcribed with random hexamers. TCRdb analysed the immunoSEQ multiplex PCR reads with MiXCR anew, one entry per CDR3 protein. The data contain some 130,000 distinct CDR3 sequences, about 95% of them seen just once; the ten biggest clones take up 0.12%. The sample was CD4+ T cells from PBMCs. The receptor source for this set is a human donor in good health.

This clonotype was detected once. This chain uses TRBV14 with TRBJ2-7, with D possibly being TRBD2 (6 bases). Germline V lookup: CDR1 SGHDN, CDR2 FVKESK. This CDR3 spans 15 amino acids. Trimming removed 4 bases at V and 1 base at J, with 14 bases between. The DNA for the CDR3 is TGTGCCAGCAGCCTGTCCCCGGAGGGGTCCTACGAGCAGTACTTC. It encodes CASSLSPEGSYEQYF.

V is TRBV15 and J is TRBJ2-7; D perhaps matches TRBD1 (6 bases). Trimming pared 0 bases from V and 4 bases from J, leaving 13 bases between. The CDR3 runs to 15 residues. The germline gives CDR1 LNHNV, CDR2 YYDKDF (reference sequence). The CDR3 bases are TGTGCCACCAGCAGAGATCGGGTCAGGGGATACGAGCAGTACTTC. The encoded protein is CATSRDRVRGYEQYF.

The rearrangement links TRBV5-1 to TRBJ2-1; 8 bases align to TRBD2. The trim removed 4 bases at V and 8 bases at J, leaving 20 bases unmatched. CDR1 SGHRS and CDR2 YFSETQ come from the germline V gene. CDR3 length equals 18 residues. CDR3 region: CASSKNPLLAELGDEQFF. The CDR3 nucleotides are TGCGCCAGCAGCAAGAACCCCTTACTAGCGGAGTTGGGGGATGAGCAGTTCTTC.

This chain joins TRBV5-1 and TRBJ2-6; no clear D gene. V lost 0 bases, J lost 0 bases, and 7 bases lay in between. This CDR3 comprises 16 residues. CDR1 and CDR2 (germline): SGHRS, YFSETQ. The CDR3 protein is CASSLEAVSGANVLTF. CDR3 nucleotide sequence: TGCGCCAGCAGCTTGGAGGCGGTCTCTGGGGCCAACGTCCTGACTTTC.

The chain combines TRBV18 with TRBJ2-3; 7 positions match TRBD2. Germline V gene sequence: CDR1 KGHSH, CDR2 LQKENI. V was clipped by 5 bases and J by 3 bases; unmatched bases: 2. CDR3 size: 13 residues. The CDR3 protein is CASSGLETDTQYF. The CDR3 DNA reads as TGTGCCAGCTCAGGACTAGAAACAGATACGCAGTATTTT.

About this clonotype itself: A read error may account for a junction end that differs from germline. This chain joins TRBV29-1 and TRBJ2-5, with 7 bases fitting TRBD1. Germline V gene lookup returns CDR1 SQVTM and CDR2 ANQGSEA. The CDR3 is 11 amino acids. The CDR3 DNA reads TGCAGCGTCTATATTACCGGGACAGATACTTTC. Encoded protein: CSVYITGTDTF.

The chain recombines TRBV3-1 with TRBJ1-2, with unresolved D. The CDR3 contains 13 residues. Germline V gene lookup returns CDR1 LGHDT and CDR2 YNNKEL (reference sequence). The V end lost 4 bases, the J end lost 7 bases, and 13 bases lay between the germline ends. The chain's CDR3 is CASSPDGGSGYTF. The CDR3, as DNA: TGTGCCAGCAGCCCCGATGGAGGGTCTGGCTACACCTTC.

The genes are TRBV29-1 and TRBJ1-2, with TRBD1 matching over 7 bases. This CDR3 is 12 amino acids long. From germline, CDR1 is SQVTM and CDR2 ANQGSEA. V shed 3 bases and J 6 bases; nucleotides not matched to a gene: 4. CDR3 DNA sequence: TGCAGCGTTGACGACAGGGCAGATGGCTACACCTTC. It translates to CSVDDRADGYTF.

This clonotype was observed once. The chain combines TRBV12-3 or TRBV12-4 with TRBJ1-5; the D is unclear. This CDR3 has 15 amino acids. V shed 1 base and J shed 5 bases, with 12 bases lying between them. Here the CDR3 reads CASSLGGGWDQPQHF. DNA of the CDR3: TGTGCCAGCAGTTTAGGGGGAGGGTGGGATCAGCCCCAGCATTTT.

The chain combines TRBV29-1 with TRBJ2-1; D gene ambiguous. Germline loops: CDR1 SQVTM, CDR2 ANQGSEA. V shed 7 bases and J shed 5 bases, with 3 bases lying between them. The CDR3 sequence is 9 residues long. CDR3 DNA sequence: TGCAGCGCGAACAATGAGCAGTTCTTC. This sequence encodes CSANNEQFF.

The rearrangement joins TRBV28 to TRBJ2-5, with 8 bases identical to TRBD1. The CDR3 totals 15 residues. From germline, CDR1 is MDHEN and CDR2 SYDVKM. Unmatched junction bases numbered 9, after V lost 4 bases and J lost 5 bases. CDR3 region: CASSSQGALRETQYF. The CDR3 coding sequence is TGTGCCAGCAGTTCCCAGGGGGCTCTTCGGGAGACCCAGTACTTC. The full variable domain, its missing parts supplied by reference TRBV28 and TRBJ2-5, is DVKVTQSSRYLVKRTGEKVFLECVQDMDHENMFWYRQDPGLGLRLIYFSYDVKMKEKGDIPEGYSVSREKKERFSLILESASTNQTSMYLCASSSQGALRETQYFGPGTRLLVL.

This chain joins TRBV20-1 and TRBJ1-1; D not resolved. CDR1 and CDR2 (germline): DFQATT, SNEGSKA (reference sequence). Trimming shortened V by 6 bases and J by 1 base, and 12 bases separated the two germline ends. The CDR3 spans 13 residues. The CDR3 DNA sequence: TGCAGTGCCCCAGGACGGCAGAACACTGAAGCTTTCTTT. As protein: CSAPGRQNTEAFF.

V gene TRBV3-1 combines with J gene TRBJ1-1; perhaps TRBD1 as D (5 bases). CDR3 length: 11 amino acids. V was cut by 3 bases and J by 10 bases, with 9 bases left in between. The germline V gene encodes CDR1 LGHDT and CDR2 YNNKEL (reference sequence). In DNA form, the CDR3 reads TGTGCCAGCAGCCACCTCCAGGGAGCTTTCTTT. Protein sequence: CASSHLQGAFF.

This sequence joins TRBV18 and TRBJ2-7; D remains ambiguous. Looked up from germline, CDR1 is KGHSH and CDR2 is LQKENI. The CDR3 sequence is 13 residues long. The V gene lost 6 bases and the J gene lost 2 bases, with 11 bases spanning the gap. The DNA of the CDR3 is TGTGCCAGCTCTTACTCCGCGCCCTACGAGCAGTACTTC. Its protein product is CASSYSAPYEQYF. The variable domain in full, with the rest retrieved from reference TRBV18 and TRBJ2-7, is NAGVMQNPRHLVRRRGQEARLRCSPMKGHSHVYWYRQLPEEGLKFMVYLQKENIIDESGMPKERFSAEFPKEGPSILRIQQVVRGDSAAYFCASSYSAPYEQYFGPGTRLTVT.

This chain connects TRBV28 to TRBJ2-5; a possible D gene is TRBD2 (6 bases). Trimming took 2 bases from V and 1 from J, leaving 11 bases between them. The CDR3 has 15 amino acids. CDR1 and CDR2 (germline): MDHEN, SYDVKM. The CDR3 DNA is TGTGCCAGCAGTTTACGCGGGACCATCCAAGAGACCCAGTACTTC. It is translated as CASSLRGTIQETQYF. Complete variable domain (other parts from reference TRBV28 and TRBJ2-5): DVKVTQSSRYLVKRTGEKVFLECVQDMDHENMFWYRQDPGLGLRLIYFSYDVKMKEKGDIPEGYSVSREKKERFSLILESASTNQTSMYLCASSLRGTIQETQYFGPGTRLLVL.

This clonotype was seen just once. The CDR3 sequence: CATSDPTPDRGETQYF. The CDR3 nucleotides are TGTGCCACCAGTGATCCGACGCCCGACAGGGGAGAGACCCAGTACTTC. The chain is built from TRBV24-1 and TRBJ2-5; 8 positions agree with TRBD1. The V segment lost 3 bases and the J segment 4 bases; nucleotides outside the gene matches: 9. The CDR3 spans 16 residues. Germline values: CDR1 KGHDR, CDR2 SFDVKD.

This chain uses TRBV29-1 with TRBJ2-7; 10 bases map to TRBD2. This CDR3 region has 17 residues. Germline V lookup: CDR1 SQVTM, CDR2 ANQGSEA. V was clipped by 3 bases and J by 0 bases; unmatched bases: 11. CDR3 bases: TGCAGCGTTGAGGGCTGGACTAGCGGCTTAATCTCCTACGAGCAGTACTTC. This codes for CSVEGWTSGLISYEQYF.

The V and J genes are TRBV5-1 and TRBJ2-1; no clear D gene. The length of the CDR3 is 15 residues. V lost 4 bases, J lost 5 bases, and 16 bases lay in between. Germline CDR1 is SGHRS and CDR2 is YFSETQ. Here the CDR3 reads CASSLLKNEDNEQFF. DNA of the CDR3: TGCGCCAGCAGCCTTCTTAAGAACGAGGACAATGAGCAGTTCTTC.

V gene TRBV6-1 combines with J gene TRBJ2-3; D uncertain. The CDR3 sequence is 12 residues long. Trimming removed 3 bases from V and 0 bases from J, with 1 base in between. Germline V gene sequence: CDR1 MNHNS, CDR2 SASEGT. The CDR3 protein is CASSESTDTQYF. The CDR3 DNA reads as TGTGCCAGCAGTGAGAGCACAGATACGCAGTATTTT.

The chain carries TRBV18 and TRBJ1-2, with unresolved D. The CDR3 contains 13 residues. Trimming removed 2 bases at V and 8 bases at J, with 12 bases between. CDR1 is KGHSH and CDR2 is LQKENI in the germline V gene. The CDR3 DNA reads TGTGCCAGCTCACCAACCCAACACGAGGGCTACACCTTC. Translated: CASSPTQHEGYTF.

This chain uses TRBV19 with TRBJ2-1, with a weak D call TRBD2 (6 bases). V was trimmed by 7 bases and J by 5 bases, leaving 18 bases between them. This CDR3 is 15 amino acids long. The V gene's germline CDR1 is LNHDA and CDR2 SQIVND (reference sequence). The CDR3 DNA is TGTGCCAGTAATGATGTCACTAGCTTCCACAATGAGCAGTTCTTC. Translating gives CASNDVTSFHNEQFF.

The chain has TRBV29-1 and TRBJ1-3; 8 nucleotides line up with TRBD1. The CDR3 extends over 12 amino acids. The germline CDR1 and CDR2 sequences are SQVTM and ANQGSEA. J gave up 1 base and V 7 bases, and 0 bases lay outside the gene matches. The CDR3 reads CSGTGSGNTIYF. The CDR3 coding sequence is TGCAGCGGGACAGGGTCTGGAAACACCATATATTTT.

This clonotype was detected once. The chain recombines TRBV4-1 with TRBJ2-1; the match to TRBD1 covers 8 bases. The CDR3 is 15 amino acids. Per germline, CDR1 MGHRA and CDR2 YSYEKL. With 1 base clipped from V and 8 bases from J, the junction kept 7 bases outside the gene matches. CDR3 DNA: TGCGCCAGCAGCCAAGCGGACAGGGACTTATATGAGCAGTTCTTC. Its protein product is CASSQADRDLYEQFF.

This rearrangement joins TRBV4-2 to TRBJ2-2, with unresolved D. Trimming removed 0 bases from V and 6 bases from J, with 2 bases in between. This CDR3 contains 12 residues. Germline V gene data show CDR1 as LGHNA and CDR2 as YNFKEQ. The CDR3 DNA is TGTGCCAGCAGCCAAGAGCCCGGGGAGCTGTTTTTT. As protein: CASSQEPGELFF.

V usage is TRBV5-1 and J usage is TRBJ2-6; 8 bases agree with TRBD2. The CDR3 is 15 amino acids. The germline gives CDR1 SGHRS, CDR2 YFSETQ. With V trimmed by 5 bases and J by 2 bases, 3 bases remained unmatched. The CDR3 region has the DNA TGCGCCAGCAGGCGGGAGGAAACTGGGGCCAACGTCCTGACTTTC. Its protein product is CASRREETGANVLTF.

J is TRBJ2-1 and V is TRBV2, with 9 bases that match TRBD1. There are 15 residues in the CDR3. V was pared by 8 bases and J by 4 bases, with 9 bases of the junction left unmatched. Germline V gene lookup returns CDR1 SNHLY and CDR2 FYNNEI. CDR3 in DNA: TGTGCCAGCGCATCCGGGACAGGGCGATACAATGAGCAGTTCTTC. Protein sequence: CASASGTGRYNEQFF.

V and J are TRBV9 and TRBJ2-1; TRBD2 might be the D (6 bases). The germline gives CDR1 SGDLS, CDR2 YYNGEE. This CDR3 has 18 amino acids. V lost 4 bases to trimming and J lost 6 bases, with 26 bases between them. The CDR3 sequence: CASSPRGGSGPRANEQFF. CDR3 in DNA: TGTGCCAGCAGCCCTCGGGGAGGCTCAGGCCCTCGGGCCAATGAGCAGTTCTTC. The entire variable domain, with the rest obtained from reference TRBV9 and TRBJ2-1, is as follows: DSGVTQTPKHLITATGQRVTLRCSPRSGDLSVYWYQQSLDQGLQFLIQYYNGEERAKGNILERFSAQQFPDLHSELNLSSLELGDSALYFCASSPRGGSGPRANEQFFGPGTRLTVL.

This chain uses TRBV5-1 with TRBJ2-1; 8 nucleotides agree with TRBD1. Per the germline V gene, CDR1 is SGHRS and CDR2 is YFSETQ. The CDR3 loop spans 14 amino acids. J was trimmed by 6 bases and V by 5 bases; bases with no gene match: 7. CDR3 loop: CASRNTGGGNEQFF. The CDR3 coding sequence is TGCGCCAGCAGAAATACAGGGGGTGGCAATGAGCAGTTCTTC.

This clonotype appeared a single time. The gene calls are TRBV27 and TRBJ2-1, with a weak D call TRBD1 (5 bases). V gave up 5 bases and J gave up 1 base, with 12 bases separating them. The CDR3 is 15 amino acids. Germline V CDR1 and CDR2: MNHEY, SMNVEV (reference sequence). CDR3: CASSTLKGSYNEQFF. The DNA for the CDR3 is TGTGCCAGCAGTACGTTGAAGGGGTCCTACAATGAGCAGTTCTTC.

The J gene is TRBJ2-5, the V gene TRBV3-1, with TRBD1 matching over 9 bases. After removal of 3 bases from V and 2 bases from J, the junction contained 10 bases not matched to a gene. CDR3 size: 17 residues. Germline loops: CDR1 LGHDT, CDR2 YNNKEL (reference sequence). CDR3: CASSHPQGALSQETQYF. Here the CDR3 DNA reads TGTGCCAGCAGCCACCCACAGGGGGCCCTCTCGCAAGAGACCCAGTACTTC.